The present entry profiles one T cell receptor beta chain with its context. Investigators amplified TCR beta CDR3 regions from RNA transcripts. After a first-round RT-PCR with HTBI primers, a second-round multiplex PCR was run. TCRdb processed the multiplex PCR reads anew with MiXCR; each CDR3 protein has one entry. The sample consists of fewer than 600,000 distinct CDR3 sequences, over 13% of them appearing once. The data were obtained in a study of Graves' ophthalmopathy and Graves' hyperthyroidism. This CDR3 spans 14 amino acids. Germline V gene sequence: CDR1 MNHNS, CDR2 SASEGT. V was pared by 6 bases and J by 1 base, with 12 bases between.

Specimen: blood. This sequence was found in a woman in her twenties or thirties with Graves' ophthalmopathy. This chain connects TRBV6-1 to TRBJ1-1; no clear D gene. This CDR3 is CASREAIANTEAFF. The CDR3 bases are TGTGCCAGCAGAGAGGCTATTGCGAACACTGAAGCTTTCTTT.